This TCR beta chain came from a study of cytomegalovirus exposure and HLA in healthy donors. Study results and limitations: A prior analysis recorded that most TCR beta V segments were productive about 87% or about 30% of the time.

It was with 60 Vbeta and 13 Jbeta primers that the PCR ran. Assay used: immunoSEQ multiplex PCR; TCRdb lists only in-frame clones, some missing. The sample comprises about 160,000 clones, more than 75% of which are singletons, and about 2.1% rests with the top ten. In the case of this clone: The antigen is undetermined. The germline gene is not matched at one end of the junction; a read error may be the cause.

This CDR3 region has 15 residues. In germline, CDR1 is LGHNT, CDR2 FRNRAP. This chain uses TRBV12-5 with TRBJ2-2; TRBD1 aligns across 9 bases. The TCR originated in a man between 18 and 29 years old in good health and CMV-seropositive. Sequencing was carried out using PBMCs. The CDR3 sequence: CASGLGQGNTGELFF. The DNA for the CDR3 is TGTGCTAGTGGCTTGGGACAGGGGAACACCGGGGAGCTGTTTTTT.